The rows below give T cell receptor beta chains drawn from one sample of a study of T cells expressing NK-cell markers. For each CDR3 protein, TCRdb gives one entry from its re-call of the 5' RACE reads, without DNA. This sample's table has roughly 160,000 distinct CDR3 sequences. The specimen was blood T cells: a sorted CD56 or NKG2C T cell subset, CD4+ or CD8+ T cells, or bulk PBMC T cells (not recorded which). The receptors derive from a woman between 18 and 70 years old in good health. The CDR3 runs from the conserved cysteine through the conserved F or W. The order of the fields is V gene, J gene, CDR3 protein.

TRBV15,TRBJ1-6,CATSSAIGTDNSPLHF
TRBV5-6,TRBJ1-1,CASSLRVGTEAFF
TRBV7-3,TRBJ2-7,CASSMGGVSYEQYF
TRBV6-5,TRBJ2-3,CASSRDQGQGRTDTQYF
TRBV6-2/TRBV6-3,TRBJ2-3,CASSPGGSTSTDTQYF
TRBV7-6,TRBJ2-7,CASSPGQGVGGTSYEQYF
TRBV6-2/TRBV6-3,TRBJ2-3,CASSYVDPARSYWTDTQYF
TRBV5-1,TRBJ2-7,CASSQWGAGEQYF
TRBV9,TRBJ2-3,CASSEPLAGSTDTQYF
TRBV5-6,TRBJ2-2,CASSRLAAITGELFF
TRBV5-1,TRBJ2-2,CASSAAIGLAGTGELFF
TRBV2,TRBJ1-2,CASILSGPGYTF
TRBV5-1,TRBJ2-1,CASSLLAGGYNEQFF
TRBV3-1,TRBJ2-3,CASSQRLAGGPAASSTDTQYF
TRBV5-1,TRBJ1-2,CASSLGITDGYTF
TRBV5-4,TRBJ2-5,CASSIGTRGETQYF
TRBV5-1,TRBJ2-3,CASQITDTQYF
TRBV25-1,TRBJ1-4,CASSVDGVREKLFF
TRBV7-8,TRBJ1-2,CASSLDNYGYTF
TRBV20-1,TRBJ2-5,CSARGQGPETQYF
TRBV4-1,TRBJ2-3,CASSFWGNTDTQYF
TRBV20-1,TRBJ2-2,CSALRGWGTGELFF
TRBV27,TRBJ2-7,CASRKGTSGSYSYEQYF
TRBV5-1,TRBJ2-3,CASSWGLAGGPVDTQYF
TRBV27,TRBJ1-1,CASSLGNRNTEAFF
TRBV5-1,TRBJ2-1,CASSLQGHLLGSYNEQFF
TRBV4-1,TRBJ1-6,CASSPIQAAKSPLHF
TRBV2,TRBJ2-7,CASSLGTVGTYEQYF
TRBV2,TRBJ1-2,CASSERGNGYTF
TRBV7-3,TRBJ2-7,CASSYGQGPYEQYF
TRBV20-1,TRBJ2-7,CSDRGLTYEQYF
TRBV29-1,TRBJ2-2,CSVVGLAGDRNTGELFF
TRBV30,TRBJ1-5,CAWSGRSGQPQHF
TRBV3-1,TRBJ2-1,CASSDQGNEQFF
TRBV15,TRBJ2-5,CATLGLAGETQYF
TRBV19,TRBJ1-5,CATKETGISNQPQHF
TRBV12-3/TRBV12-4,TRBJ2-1,CASSLPQGYNEQFF
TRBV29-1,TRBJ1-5,CSVLQGTGNQPQHF
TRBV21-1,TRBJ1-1,CASSSLSGGVWSIEAFF
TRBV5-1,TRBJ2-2,CASSLGYSNTGELFF
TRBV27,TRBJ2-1,CASSPTSSGGYNEQFF
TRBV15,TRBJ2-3,CATSREGAGPFTDTQYF
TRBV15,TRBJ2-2,CATNKREGSGELFF
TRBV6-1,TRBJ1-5,CASLGGDRGLNQPQHF
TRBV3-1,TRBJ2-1,CASSRGGVSYNEQFF
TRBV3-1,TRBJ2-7,CASSRTSGGFVGEQYF
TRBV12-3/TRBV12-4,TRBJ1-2,CASRTQGRGYTF
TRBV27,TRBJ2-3,CASSPRYGRPDTQYF
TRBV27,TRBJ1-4,CASSLRQGVKGEKLFF
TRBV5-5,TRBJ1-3,CASSHGQGTSGNTIYF
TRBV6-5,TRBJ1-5,CASSYYGTGGDLRNQPQHF
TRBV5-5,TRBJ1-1,CASSLIRAEAFF
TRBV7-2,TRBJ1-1,CASSTVPNTEAFF
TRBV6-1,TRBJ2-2,CASRISPGQGTGELFF
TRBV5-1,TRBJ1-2,CASSLEGELNYGYTF
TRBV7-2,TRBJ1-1,CASSLGPTILEAFF
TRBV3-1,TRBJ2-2,CASSPAVGELFF
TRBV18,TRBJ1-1,CASSPIEGGTEAFF